The 5 T cell receptor beta chains presented below share a single source sample, sequenced in a study of T-cell memory formation after mild COVID-19. Via MiXCR, TCRdb re-called the 5' RACE reads, giving one row per CDR3 protein. The table lists hundreds of thousands of distinct CDR3 sequences, around a quarter of them singletons. Source material: PBMCs or a T cell subset sorted from them (not recorded which). The receptors were sampled from an adult woman who had mild COVID-19 (a few samples of this study predate the infection). Cell type and time point are not known.

This clonotype was seen only a few times. V gene TRBV5-1 combines with J gene TRBJ1-6; a weak D match, TRBD1 (6 bases). The germline V gene has CDR1 SGHRS and CDR2 YFSETQ. This CDR3 is built from 17 residues. V lost 0 bases to trimming and J lost 2 bases, with 12 bases between them. CDR3 coding DNA: TGCGCCAGCAGCTTGGAACAGGGCAACGCCTATAATTCACCCCTCCACTTT. Amino acid sequence: CASSLEQGNAYNSPLHF. Drawing the rest from reference TRBV5-1 and TRBJ1-6, the complete variable domain is KAGVTQTPRYLIKTRGQQVTLSCSPISGHRSVSWYQQTPGQGLQFLFEYFSETQRNKGNFPGRFSGRQFSNSRSEMNVSTLELGDSALYLCASSLEQGNAYNSPLHFGNGTRLTVT.

The rearrangement links TRBV27 to TRBJ1-2; D gene unclear. Germline V gene data show CDR1 as MNHEY and CDR2 as SMNVEV (reference sequence). V was shortened by 5 bases and J by 6 bases, with 19 bases between the two germline ends. CDR3 length equals 15 residues. In DNA form, the CDR3 reads TGTGCCAGCAGTCCACTCGGAGGGAGGGTAGATGGCTACACCTTC. Protein sequence: CASSPLGGRVDGYTF.

The V and J genes are TRBV7-6 and TRBJ1-1; TRBD1 aligns across 8 bases. V dropped 2 bases and J dropped 1; count of bases not matched to a gene: 6. The CDR3 spans 16 residues. Per germline, CDR1 SGHVS and CDR2 FNYEAQ. CDR3 in DNA: TGTGCCAGCAGCTTATATCCGGGACAGGCGAACACTGAAGCTTTCTTT. This codes for CASSLYPGQANTEAFF.

The chain joins TRBV4-1 to TRBJ1-2, with D tentatively TRBD1 (6 bases). This CDR3 comprises 15 residues. Per germline, CDR1 MGHRA and CDR2 YSYEKL. Trimming shortened V by 0 bases and J by 2 bases, and 10 bases separated the two germline ends. CDR3 sequence: CASSQDSTGNYGYTF. Here the CDR3 DNA reads TGCGCCAGCAGCCAAGATTCAACAGGGAACTATGGCTACACCTTC.

This clonotype has more than one count but fewer than ten. V gene TRBV20-1 combines with J gene TRBJ2-5, with TRBD1 matching over 8 bases. Germline lookup yields CDR1 DFQATT and CDR2 SNEGSKA (reference sequence). J was trimmed by 3 bases and V by 6 bases; bases with no gene match: 6. This CDR3 has 13 amino acids. The CDR3 coding sequence is TGCAGTGCGGGGGACAGGATAAAAGAGACCCAGTACTTC. It encodes CSAGDRIKETQYF.